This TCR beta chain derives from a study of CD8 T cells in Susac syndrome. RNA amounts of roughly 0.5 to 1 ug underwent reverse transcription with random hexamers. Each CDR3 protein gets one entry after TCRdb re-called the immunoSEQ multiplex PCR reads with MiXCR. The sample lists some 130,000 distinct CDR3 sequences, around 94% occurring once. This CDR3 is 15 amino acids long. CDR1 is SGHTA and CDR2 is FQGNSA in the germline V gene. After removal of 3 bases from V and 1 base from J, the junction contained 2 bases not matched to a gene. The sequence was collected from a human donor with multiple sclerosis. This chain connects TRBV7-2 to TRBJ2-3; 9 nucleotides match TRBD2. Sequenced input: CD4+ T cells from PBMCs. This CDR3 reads CASSFSSGGTDTQYF. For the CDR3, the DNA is TGTGCCAGCAGCTTTTCTAGCGGGGGCACAGATACGCAGTATTTT.